These T cell receptor beta chains were read from a single sample in a study of CD8+ T cells in alopecia areata. Generated by immunoSEQ multiplex PCR, the TCRdb table keeps only in-frame clones and is missing some. Of around 100,000 clones in the sample, approximately 51% were seen once. The sequencing here drew on CD4+ T cells sorted from blood, taken at week 24, from a patient treated with tofacitinib. The receptor set was obtained from a human donor with alopecia areata. The CDR3 runs from the conserved cysteine through the conserved F or W. D genes are given only for firm matches. Where a row states a size, it is once, few, many or the class of an expanded clone; other rows omit it.

clone size	V gene	J gene	D gene	CDR3 protein	CDR3 DNA
NA	TRBV6-1	TRBJ1-1	NA	CAALTRGRSTEAFF	TGTGCCGCCCTCACCCGGGGGAGGAGCACTGAAGCTTTCTTT
NA	TRBV7-9	TRBJ2-5	TRBD1	CASSFGQGKETQYF	TGTGCCAGCAGCTTCGGACAGGGCAAAGAGACCCAGTACTTC
NA	TRBV27	TRBJ1-6	NA	CASILGDRDSFHF	NA
NA	TRBV13	TRBJ2-3	TRBD2	CASSDQGLARTDTQYF	TGTGCCAGCAGCGACCAAGGACTAGCTAGAACAGATACGCAGTATTTT
few	TRBV7-9	TRBJ2-7	NA	CASRRGPAYEQYF	TGTGCCAGCCGACGGGGCCCTGCCTACGAGCAGTACTTC
once	TRBV6-5	TRBJ2-1	NA	CASSYRVSGGEQFF	TGTGCCAGCAGTTACAGAGTGAGCGGTGGGGAGCAGTTCTTC
NA	TRBV15	TRBJ1-5	NA	CATSRDRGIGNQPQHF	TGTGCCACCAGCAGAGATCGGGGGATAGGCAATCAGCCCCAGCATTTT
NA	TRBV30	TRBJ1-5	TRBD1	CAWRGQGNQPQHF	TGTGCCTGGAGGGGACAGGGCAATCAGCCCCAGCATTTT
NA	TRBV15	TRBJ1-6	TRBD1	CATSRDPRDRRHF	TGTGCCACCAGCAGAGATCCCCGGGACAGGAGACACTTT
NA	TRBV5-1	TRBJ2-3	TRBD1	CASSWGQADTQYF	TGCGCCAGCAGCTGGGGACAGGCGGATACGCAGTATTTT
NA	TRBV25-1	TRBJ2-3	NA	CASGPLWETQYF	TGTGCCAGCGGACCCCTATGGGAAACGCAGTATTTT
few	TRBV18	TRBJ1-6	NA	CASSITAGSGVSPLHF	TGTGCCAGCTCTATTACCGCGGGATCTGGGGTTTCACCCCTCCACTTT
few	TRBV29-1	TRBJ1-1	NA	CSVPGQGTEAFF	TGCAGCGTCCCGGGACAAGGAACTGAAGCTTTCTTT
NA	TRBV6-5	TRBJ2-4	NA	CASRPGAENIQYF	TGTGCCAGCAGGCCGGGGGCTGAAAACATTCAGTACTTC
NA	TRBV4-2	TRBJ2-5	NA	CASSQGHARETQYF	TGTGCCAGCAGCCAAGGCCATGCCCGAGAGACCCAGTACTTC
NA	TRBV29-1	TRBJ2-3	NA	CSVGGRGGTDTQYF	TGCAGCGTTGGAGGCAGGGGAGGCACAGATACGCAGTATTTT